This record covers a single T cell receptor beta chain. The data belong to a study of blood T cell repertoires in COVID-19. Turning to the study itself: The United States, Italy and Spain provided the acute and convalescent COVID-19 samples. T cells, B-cell-depleted T cells, or PBMCs provided the cDNA or gDNA that served as material.

In the source study's methods: From reference gene primer amplification, estimates of nucleated cell counts were derived. Using immunoSEQ multiplex PCR, the repertoire was profiled, and TCRdb retains in-frame clones only, with some absent. V and J calls and clone size are copied from that table; D and trimming were computed from the DNA. The sample lists fewer than 350,000 clones, around 85% occurring once. The CDR3 contains 14 residues. V was clipped by 3 bases and J by 4 bases; unmatched bases: 0. Germline V lookup: CDR1 LNHDA, CDR2 SQIVND (reference sequence). The V call is TRBV19, the J call TRBJ2-7; 13 nucleotides agree with TRBD2. The clonotype originates from a woman younger than 45 who had recovered from COVID-19. Sequenced material: peripheral blood. CDR3 loop: CASSMTSGRYEQYF. The CDR3 coding sequence is TGTGCCAGTAGTATGACTAGCGGGAGGTACGAGCAGTACTTC. The entire variable domain, with the rest obtained from reference TRBV19 and TRBJ2-7, is as follows: DGGITQSPKYLFRKEGQNVTLSCEQNLNHDAMYWYRQDPGQGLRLIYYSQIVNDFQKGDIAEGYSVSREKKESFPLTVTSAQKNPTAFYLCASSMTSGRYEQYFGPGTRLTVT.